This is a list of T cell receptor beta chains from one sample in a study of blood T cell repertoires in COVID-19. The table came from immunoSEQ multiplex PCR; TCRdb's copy has only in-frame clones and leaves some out. The sample lists about 150,000 clones, 70% to 90% seen once, with approximately 3.5% in the top ten. The sequencing sample was made of peripheral blood. These receptors came from a man in his 70s with acute or convalescent COVID-19. The CDR3 runs from the conserved cysteine through the conserved F or W. Fields, in order: D gene, J gene, V gene, clone size, CDR3 protein, CDR3 DNA. A D gene is named only where the DNA matches it firmly. Where a row states a size, it is once, few, many or the class of an expanded clone; other rows omit it.

>.|TRBJ1-1|TRBV7-2|.
CASSRDKAQFEAFF
TGTGCCAGCAGCAGGGACAAGGCCCAGTTTGAAGCTTTCTTT
>.|TRBJ1-1|TRBV3-1/TRBV3-2|.
CASSPGDTKAEAFF
TGTGCCAGCAGCCCAGGGGACACCAAAGCAGAAGCTTTCTTT
>TRBD2|TRBJ2-3|TRBV5-1|few
CASLLSGTSTDTQYF
TGCGCCAGCCTTCTTAGCGGGACTAGCACAGATACGCAGTATTTT
>TRBD1|TRBJ2-1|TRBV27|.
CASSGQGALNEQFF
TGTGCCAGCAGCGGACAGGGGGCGCTTAATGAGCAGTTCTTC
>TRBD2|TRBJ2-2|TRBV14|.
CASSQVTHGLAGVGTGELFF
TGTGCCAGCAGCCAAGTCACCCACGGACTAGCGGGAGTAGGCACCGGGGAGCTGTTTTTT
>TRBD1|TRBJ1-1|TRBV5-1|.
CASRAGQGRTEAFF
TGCGCCAGCAGGGCGGGACAGGGTCGCACTGAAGCTTTCTTT
>.|TRBJ2-5|TRBV28|.
CASNMGAGPQETQYF
TGTGCCAGCAACATGGGAGCGGGTCCACAAGAGACCCAGTACTTC
>TRBD1|TRBJ1-4|TRBV11-2|.
CASSRDRGPANEKLFF
TGTGCCAGCAGCCGTGACAGGGGTCCGGCTAATGAAAAACTGTTTTTT
>TRBD2|TRBJ2-7|TRBV5-1|.
CASSLAASGFSYEQYF
TGCGCCAGCAGCTTGGCGGCTAGCGGATTCTCCTACGAGCAGTACTTC
>.|TRBJ2-1|TRBV20-1|.
CSASSQLREQFF
TGCAGTGCTAGTTCCCAACTACGGGAGCAGTTCTTC
>.|TRBJ2-7|TRBV19|.
CASTDRGYEQYF
TGTGCCAGTACCGACCGGGGATATGAGCAGTACTTC
>.|TRBJ1-1|TRBV5-5|.
CASSWTDTLNTEAFF
TGTGCCAGCAGCTGGACAGATACCCTGAACACTGAAGCTTTCTTT
>TRBD1|TRBJ1-4|TRBV5-1|.
CASSGQGFGGEKLFF
TGCGCCAGCAGCGGACAGGGCTTTGGTGGTGAAAAACTGTTTTTT
>TRBD2|TRBJ2-3|TRBV27|.
CASSLAGARSDTQYF
TGTGCCAGCAGTCTAGCGGGAGCGAGGTCAGATACGCAGTATTTT
>TRBD1|TRBJ2-1|TRBV11-2|.
CASSLGTGREQFF
TGTGCCAGCAGCTTGGGGACAGGGCGTGAGCAGTTCTTC
>TRBD2|TRBJ2-1|TRBV18|.
CASSPETSGRGNEQFF
TGTGCCAGCTCACCGGAGACTAGCGGGAGGGGAAATGAGCAGTTCTTC
>.|TRBJ2-1|TRBV14|.
CASSPKIDRYYNEQFF
TGTGCCAGCAGCCCAAAAATCGACAGATACTACAATGAGCAGTTCTTC
>TRBD2|TRBJ2-7|TRBV3-1/TRBV3-2|once
CASSQDQGTISYEQYF
TGTGCCAGCAGCCAAGATCAAGGGACTATCTCCTACGAGCAGTACTTC
>TRBD2|TRBJ2-7|TRBV5-1|once
CASSLGTRNEQYF
TGCGCCAGCAGCTTGGGGACTAGAAACGAGCAGTACTTC
>.|TRBJ1-3|TRBV19|once
CASKGAGAGNTIYF
TGTGCCAGTAAAGGGGCAGGGGCAGGAAACACCATATATTTT
>.|TRBJ1-5|TRBV28|few
CASSRQSVNQPQHF
TGTGCCAGTTCTAGACAGAGCGTAAATCAGCCCCAGCATTTT
>.|TRBJ2-3|TRBV2|.
CASSPRDNTDTQYF
TGTGCCAGCAGTCCCCGGGACAACACAGATACGCAGTATTTT
>TRBD1|TRBJ1-4|TRBV5-1|.
CASSLVGQVTNEKLFF
TGCGCCAGCAGCTTGGTGGGACAGGTTACTAATGAAAAACTGTTTTTT
>TRBD1|TRBJ2-5|TRBV5-1|.
CASSFTQGAWETQYF
TGCGCCAGCAGCTTCACACAGGGGGCCTGGGAGACCCAGTACTTC